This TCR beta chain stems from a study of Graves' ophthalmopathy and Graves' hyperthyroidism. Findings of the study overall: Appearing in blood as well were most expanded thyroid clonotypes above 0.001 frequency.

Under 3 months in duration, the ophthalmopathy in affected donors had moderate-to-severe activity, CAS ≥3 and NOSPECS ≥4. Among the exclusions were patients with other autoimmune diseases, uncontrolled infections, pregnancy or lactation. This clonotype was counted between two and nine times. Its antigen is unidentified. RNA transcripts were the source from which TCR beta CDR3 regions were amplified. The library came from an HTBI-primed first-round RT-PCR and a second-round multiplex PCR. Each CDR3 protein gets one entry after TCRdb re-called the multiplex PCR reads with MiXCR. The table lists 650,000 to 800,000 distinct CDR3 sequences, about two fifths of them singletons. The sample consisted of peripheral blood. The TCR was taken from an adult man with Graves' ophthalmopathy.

The CDR3 DNA sequence: TGTGCCTCCGCCCCCAGGGTCTACGAGCAGTACTTC. It specifies CASAPRVYEQYF. The chain has TRBV10-3 and TRBJ2-7; D perhaps matches TRBD1 (5 bases). Germline V gene sequence: CDR1 ENHRY, CDR2 SYGVKD. Trimming removed 11 bases from V and 3 bases from J, with 14 bases in between. The CDR3 is 12 amino acids.